This passage covers 24 T cell receptor beta chains from one sample sequenced in a study of CD4 T cells in relation to SARS-CoV-2 and coronaviruses. The unexposed donors gave CD4+ T cells in about 2011-2018, prior to COVID-19. CD4+ T cells were isolated from the cells after nine to eleven days of culture. What these receptors recognize is not known. Sequencing was performed with immunoSEQ multiplex PCR; in TCRdb, only in-frame clones are kept and a portion is missing. The sample carries more than 20,000 clones, 60% to 80% recorded once. Sequenced: CD4+ T cells from PBMCs, cultured in vitro. The receptors stem from a human donor in good health.

This clone was detected only a few times. The chain is built from TRBV25-1 and TRBJ1-5; possible D gene TRBD1, 5 bases. Germline V gene lookup returns CDR1 MGHDK and CDR2 SYGVNS. The V end was cut by 8 bases, the J end by 1 base, with 6 bases between. The CDR3 loop spans 12 amino acids. Here the CDR3 reads CASAGSNQPQHF. In nucleotides, the CDR3 is TGTGCCAGCGCAGGGAGCAATCAGCCCCAGCATTTT.

The genes are TRBV10-2 and TRBJ2-1, with a tentative D call TRBD1 (6 bases). Trimming removed 7 bases from V and 16 bases from J, with 20 bases in between. Germline V gene sequence: CDR1 WSHSY, CDR2 SAAADI. CDR3 length: 12 residues. The CDR3 spells CASKGLRGTKFF. In nucleotides, the CDR3 is TGCGCCAGCAAGGGCTTAAGGGGGACGAAATTCTTC.

This rearrangement joins TRBV15 to TRBJ2-7, with D uncertain. Trimming took off 1 base at V and 0 bases at J, with 7 bases between the two ends. CDR3 size: 14 residues. CDR1 and CDR2 (germline): LNHNV, YYDKDF (reference sequence). CDR3 amino acids: CATSRARVSYEQYF. The CDR3 nucleotides read TGTGCCACCAGCAGAGCCCGGGTCTCCTACGAGCAGTACTTC.

This clone occurred once. The rearrangement joins TRBV19 to TRBJ1-6, with 10 positions matching TRBD1. J was trimmed by 4 bases and V by 6 bases; bases with no gene match: 6. Germline values: CDR1 LNHDA, CDR2 SQIVND (reference sequence). This CDR3 comprises 16 residues. Written as DNA, the CDR3 is TGTGCCAGTAGAGGCCGGGACAGGGGATATAATTCACCCCTCCACTTT. It translates to CASRGRDRGYNSPLHF.

J is TRBJ1-4 and V is TRBV5-4, with 7 bases matching TRBD1. The CDR3 contains 14 residues. Germline trimming cut 4 bases from V and 6 bases from J; bases unmatched to any gene: 6. The germline V gene encodes CDR1 SGHNT and CDR2 YYREEE (reference sequence). The CDR3 reads CASSRDSLDEKLFF. The CDR3, as DNA: TGTGCCAGCAGCCGGGACAGTTTGGATGAAAAACTGTTTTTT.

The chain recombines TRBV10-3 with TRBJ2-1, with D possibly being TRBD1 (5 bases). V shed 2 bases and J shed 5 bases, with 22 bases lying between them. The germline gives CDR1 ENHRY, CDR2 SYGVKD. The CDR3 sequence is 18 residues long. CDR3 coding DNA: TGTGCCATCAGTGAGGGGCCCTACGGTGGACATCGGGACAATGAGCAGTTCTTC. Its translation is CAISEGPYGGHRDNEQFF.

The V call is TRBV6-2 or TRBV6-3, the J call TRBJ2-7, with 11 bases fitting TRBD2. Trimming at V came to 6 bases and at J to 4 bases, leaving 8 bases not matched to a gene. This CDR3 comprises 15 residues. Looked up from germline, CDR1 is MNHEY and CDR2 is SVGEGT. The CDR3, as DNA: TGTGCCAGCAGCTTCACTAGCGGGAGTCGATACGAGCAGTACTTC. Translated, it gives CASSFTSGSRYEQYF.

This sequence joins TRBV29-1 and TRBJ2-1, with 12 bases lining up with TRBD2. Trimming took 7 bases from V and 1 from J; bases not matched to a gene: 11. The germline CDR1 and CDR2 sequences are SQVTM and ANQGSEA. The CDR3 loop spans 17 amino acids. The DNA for the CDR3 is TGCAGCGCTCTTCCCGGACTAGCGGGACGGTCCTACAATGAGCAGTTCTTC. Protein product: CSALPGLAGRSYNEQFF.

The rearrangement uses TRBV6-5 and TRBJ1-3; no firm D call. In germline, CDR1 is MNHEY, CDR2 SVGAGI. V dropped 2 bases and J dropped 0 bases, with 5 bases sitting between them. The CDR3 runs to 14 residues. The CDR3 sequence: CASSYASSGNTIYF. The CDR3 region has the DNA TGTGCCAGCAGTTACGCCTCCTCTGGAAACACCATATATTTT.

The rearrangement uses TRBV25-1 and TRBJ2-2; 7 bases are shared with TRBD2. Germline V gives CDR1 MGHDK, CDR2 SYGVNS. V lost 1 base to trimming and J lost 4 bases; unmatched junction nucleotides: 3. The CDR3 is 15 amino acids. The CDR3 DNA is TGTGCCAGCAGTGAATCCTGGGGGGGCACCGGGGAGCTGTTTTTT. This translates into CASSESWGGTGELFF.

This clone showed up just a few times. The chain has TRBV12-3 or TRBV12-4 and TRBJ2-7; tentative D call: TRBD2 (6 bases). The germline V and J ends were trimmed by 6 bases and 6 bases, with 9 bases remaining between them. The CDR3 runs to 11 residues. The CDR3 protein is CASRGTGEQYF. In DNA, the CDR3 is TGTGCCAGCAGGGGGACTGGCGAGCAGTACTTC.

This chain links TRBV7-2 with TRBJ2-2; tentative D call: TRBD1 (5 bases). This CDR3 is 14 amino acids long. Per the germline V gene, CDR1 is SGHTA and CDR2 is FQGNSA. Trimming removed 6 bases from V and 4 bases from J, with 12 bases in between. The CDR3 is CASSSQASTGELFF. CDR3 sequence (DNA): TGTGCCAGCAGTTCACAGGCGAGCACCGGGGAGCTGTTTTTT.

This clone was picked up one time. J is TRBJ2-1 and V is TRBV10-3; 7 bases align to TRBD2. In germline, CDR1 is ENHRY, CDR2 SYGVKD. Trimming took 8 bases from V and 9 from J; bases not matched to a gene: 19. The CDR3 is made up of 16 amino acids. The CDR3 DNA is TGTGCCATCTCCCCACTGGGAGGGAGAGGCAACGGTGAGCAGTTCTTC. It translates to CAISPLGGRGNGEQFF.

This clone was counted a few times. This chain joins TRBV19 and TRBJ1-6, with D perhaps matching TRBD1 (6 bases). V was pared by 4 bases and J by 10 bases, with 11 bases between. The CDR3 covers 13 residues. Germline loops: CDR1 LNHDA, CDR2 SQIVND (reference sequence). The CDR3 is CASSTGEWSPLHF. The CDR3 DNA sequence: TGTGCCAGTAGTACAGGGGAATGGTCACCCCTCCACTTT. Complete variable domain (other parts from reference TRBV19 and TRBJ1-6): DGGITQSPKYLFRKEGQNVTLSCEQNLNHDAMYWYRQDPGQGLRLIYYSQIVNDFQKGDIAEGYSVSREKKESFPLTVTSAQKNPTAFYLCASSTGEWSPLHFGNGTRLTVT.

V and J are TRBV3-1 (or the pseudogene TRBV3-2) and TRBJ2-2; D is perhaps TRBD1 or TRBD2 (5 bases each). This CDR3 has 16 amino acids. Looked up from germline, CDR1 is LGHDT and CDR2 is YNNKEL (reference sequence). V dropped 0 bases and J dropped 0 bases, with 8 bases sitting between them. Written as DNA, the CDR3 is TGTGCCAGCAGCCAAGAACGGGGCGCGAACACCGGGGAGCTGTTTTTT. It specifies CASSQERGANTGELFF.

This CDR3 reads CASSLGGQVGGETQYF. CDR3 nucleotide sequence: TGTGCCAGCAGCTTAGGGGGACAGGTCGGAGGAGAGACCCAGTACTTC. The chain employs TRBV7-9 and TRBJ2-5; 8 bases map to TRBD1. Germline V gene data show CDR1 as SEHNR and CDR2 as FQNEAQ (reference sequence). With 1 base clipped from V and 4 bases from J, the junction kept 8 bases outside the gene matches. The CDR3 has 16 residues.

This chain joins TRBV5-1 and TRBJ2-3; TRBD2 matches 7 bases. This CDR3 is 16 amino acids long. Germline CDR1 SGHRS, CDR2 YFSETQ. The trim removed 4 bases at V and 2 bases at J, leaving 10 bases unmatched. CDR3 nucleotides: TGCGCCAGCAGCCCGACGAGCCGGGGGGACACAGATACGCAGTATTTT. It is translated as CASSPTSRGDTDTQYF.

The J gene is TRBJ1-1, the V gene TRBV18; perhaps TRBD1 as D (5 bases). Germline CDR1 KGHSH, CDR2 LQKENI. Trimming removed 3 bases from V and 0 bases from J, with 8 bases in between. The CDR3 totals 14 residues. CDR3 nucleotide sequence: TGTGCCAGCTCACCGGACATTATGAACACTGAAGCTTTCTTT. Its protein is CASSPDIMNTEAFF.

The gene calls are TRBV7-3 and TRBJ2-3; 15 bases line up with TRBD2. The CDR3 contains 16 residues. Germline loops: CDR1 SGHTA, CDR2 FQGTGA. Trimming cost V 6 bases and J 5 bases; bases outside gene matches: 6. The chain's CDR3 is CASSQGLAGGIDTQYF. The CDR3 nucleotides are TGTGCCAGCAGTCAAGGACTAGCGGGAGGGATAGATACGCAGTATTTT. The full variable domain, with the rest looked up from reference TRBV7-3 and TRBJ2-3, is GAGVSQTPSNKVTEKGKYVELRCDPISGHTALYWYRQSLGQGPEFLIYFQGTGAADDSGLPNDRFFAVRPEGSVSTLKIQRTERGDSAVYLCASSQGLAGGIDTQYFGPGTRLTVL.

This chain uses TRBV6-6 with TRBJ1-1, with D perhaps matching TRBD1 (5 bases). Germline CDR1 reads MNHNY; CDR2 reads SVGAGI (reference sequence). V shed 2 bases and J shed 0 bases, with 10 bases lying between them. CDR3 length equals 15 residues. CDR3: CASSYLGQMNTEAFF. The CDR3, as DNA: TGTGCCAGCAGTTACCTCGGACAAATGAACACTGAAGCTTTCTTT.

The chain joins TRBV7-8 to TRBJ2-3; D is ambiguous. With 5 bases removed from V and 9 bases from J, the gap between germline ends came to 15 bases. This CDR3 region has 13 residues. CDR1 SGHVS and CDR2 FQNEAQ come from the germline V gene. The CDR3 coding sequence is TGTGCCAGCAGCCTCCGATCCCTCGGAACGCAGTATTTT. Encoded protein: CASSLRSLGTQYF. Using reference TRBV7-8 and TRBJ2-3 for the parts outside the CDR3, the full variable domain is GAGVSQSPRYKVAKRGQDVALRCDPISGHVSLFWYQQALGQGPEFLTYFQNEAQLDKSGLPSDRFFAERPEGSVSTLKIQRTQQEDSAVYLCASSLRSLGTQYFGPGTRLTVL.

The chain recombines TRBV6-5 with TRBJ2-7, with 9 bases matching TRBD1. This CDR3 has 15 residues. V lost 2 bases to trimming and J lost 6 bases; unmatched junction nucleotides: 8. From germline, CDR1 is MNHEY and CDR2 SVGAGI. The CDR3 is CASSYPGTGRSEQYF. DNA of the CDR3: TGTGCCAGCAGTTACCCCGGGACAGGGCGGTCCGAGCAGTACTTC.

The rearrangement links TRBV4-3 to TRBJ2-3; D gene uncertain. This CDR3 contains 14 residues. Trimming took off 2 bases at V and 0 bases at J, with 6 bases between the two ends. The V gene's germline CDR1 is LGHNA and CDR2 YSLEER. The CDR3 bases are TGCGCCAGCAGCCAAATGATCAGCACAGATACGCAGTATTTT. Translating it yields CASSQMISTDTQYF.

The J gene is TRBJ1-5, the V gene TRBV2; maybe TRBD1 (6 bases). The CDR3 is 14 amino acids. Germline V gives CDR1 SNHLY, CDR2 FYNNEI. Trimming removed 7 bases at V and 2 bases at J, with 12 bases between. The CDR3 sequence: CASNTGRRNQPQHF. The CDR3 nucleotides read TGTGCCAGCAATACAGGGAGGCGCAATCAGCCCCAGCATTTT.